This is a list of T cell receptor beta chains from one sample in a study of shared clonotypes between healthy human individuals. The protocol was immunoSEQ multiplex PCR, while the TCRdb copy is restricted to in-frame clones and leaves out a portion. Among approximately 2.5 million clones listed, 93% were seen once. The material sequenced was naive CD4+ T cells from PBMCs. Every receptor here comes from a man between 18 and 29 years old in good health. Some clones in this sample may be carry-over from other donors' samples. CDR3s include the opening cysteine and the closing phenylalanine or tryptophan. Each record gives: D gene, V gene, clone size, J gene, CDR3 protein, CDR3 DNA. D genes are given only for firm matches. The size field is filled for only some rows; it gives once, few, many or a size class.

TRBD1,TRBV14,-,TRBJ1-3,CASSRGTEGSLRKTIYF,TGTGCCAGCAGCCGGGGGACAGAGGGAAGTCTCCGAAAGACCATATATTTT
-,TRBV28,-,TRBJ1-1,CASSSTGNEAFF,TGTGCCAGCAGTTCTACAGGGAATGAAGCTTTCTTT
-,TRBV28,-,TRBJ2-1,CASITTGGAPNEQFF,TGTGCCAGCATTACAACGGGTGGGGCGCCCAATGAGCAGTTCTTC
TRBD1,TRBV27,-,TRBJ2-7,CASSLRTGAYYEQYF,TGTGCCAGCAGTCTAAGGACAGGGGCCTACTACGAGCAGTACTTC
-,TRBV7-2,-,TRBJ1-1,CASSLGGSSNTEAFF,TGTGCCAGCAGCCTAGGTGGCAGCTCCAACACTGAAGCTTTCTTT
TRBD1,TRBV12-5,once,TRBJ2-1,CASGLVAGTGNNEQFF,TGTGCTAGTGGTTTGGTCGCCGGGACAGGGAACAATGAGCAGTTCTTC
TRBD2,TRBV5-4,-,TRBJ2-3,CASSRTSGRHTDTQYF,TGTGCCAGCAGCCGGACTAGCGGGAGGCACACAGATACGCAGTATTTT
-,TRBV5-8,-,TRBJ2-5,CASSFVQQGGETQYF,TGTGCCAGCAGCTTTGTTCAACAGGGAGGTGAGACCCAGTACTTC
-,TRBV4-1,-,TRBJ2-1,CASSQDFVAGSYNEQFF,TGCGCCAGCAGCCAAGATTTCGTGGCAGGGTCCTACAATGAGCAGTTCTTC
-,TRBV18,-,TRBJ1-1,CASSPRSQNTEAFF,TGTGCCAGCTCACCACGTTCACAGAACACTGAAGCTTTCTTT
-,TRBV18,-,TRBJ2-1,CASSPGRANNEQFF,TGTGCCAGCTCACCAGGGCGGGCCAACAATGAGCAGTTCTTC
-,TRBV19,-,TRBJ2-7,CASTPSRRGGTYEQYF,TGTGCCAGTACCCCCAGCAGGAGGGGCGGAACCTACGAGCAGTACTTC
-,TRBV28,-,TRBJ1-1,CASSFRQTKAFF,TGTGCCAGCAGTTTTAGGCAGACCAAAGCTTTCTTT
-,TRBV28,few,TRBJ1-1,CASRNLLGEAFF,TGTGCCAGCAGGAACCTTCTGGGGGAAGCTTTCTTT
TRBD1,TRBV7-9,-,TRBJ2-7,CASSSGQGLNEQYF,TGTGCCAGCAGCTCAGGACAGGGGTTGAACGAGCAGTACTTC
-,TRBV6-6,-,TRBJ2-5,CASSLAEETQYF,TGTGCCAGCAGTCTAGCTGAAGAGACCCAGTACTTC
-,TRBV28,-,TRBJ1-6,CASIQGSNSPLHF,TGTGCCAGTATCCAGGGGAGTAATTCACCCCTCCACTTT
-,TRBV28,-,TRBJ2-3,CASSLRAGRDTQYF,TGTGCCAGCAGTTTAAGGGCGGGAAGAGATACGCAGTATTTT
TRBD1,TRBV7-8,few,TRBJ1-5,CASSSDRGRQPQHF,TGTGCCAGCAGCTCCGACAGGGGTCGACAGCCCCAGCATTTT
-,TRBV28,once,TRBJ1-5,CASSPRLWGGNQPQHF,TGTGCCAGCAGCCCCCGTTTGTGGGGGGGCAATCAGCCCCAGCATTTT
-,TRBV7-2,-,TRBJ1-1,CASRLVIGANTEAFF,TGTGCCAGCAGATTGGTGATAGGTGCGAACACTGAAGCTTTCTTT
TRBD2,TRBV4-2,-,TRBJ2-5,CASSQGSGRVRETQYF,TGTGCCAGCAGCCAAGGGAGCGGGAGGGTCCGTGAGACCCAGTACTTC
-,TRBV4-1,once,TRBJ2-3,CASSRALQGSTDTQYF,TGCGCCAGCAGCCGCGCCCTCCAGGGCAGCACAGATACGCAGTATTTT
-,TRBV2,-,TRBJ2-5,CASGLEGGEETQYF,TGTGCCAGCGGGCTCGAAGGGGGAGAAGAGACCCAGTACTTC
-,TRBV7-6,-,TRBJ1-3,CASSLAQGASSGNTIYF,TGTGCCAGCAGCTTAGCGCAGGGAGCTAGCTCTGGAAACACCATATATTTT
-,TRBV7-9,-,TRBJ2-3,CASSLAGATDTQYF,TGTGCCAGCAGCTTAGCAGGGGCAACAGATACGCAGTATTTT
TRBD2,TRBV9,-,TRBJ2-7,CASSRSAGGLAYEQYF,TGTGCCAGCAGCCGTTCCGCGGGAGGGCTAGCCTACGAGCAGTACTTC
-,TRBV19,-,TRBJ2-7,CASSVTGDNSYEQYF,TGTGCCAGTAGTGTCACCGGGGACAACTCCTACGAGCAGTACTTC
-,TRBV28,-,TRBJ2-1,CASSSWLQGPAYNEQFF,TGTGCCAGCAGCTCGTGGTTACAGGGCCCCGCCTACAATGAGCAGTTCTTC
-,TRBV18,few,TRBJ1-2,CASSPREGYGYTF,TGTGCCAGCTCACCGAGGGAAGGATATGGCTACACCTTC
-,TRBV10-3,-,TRBJ1-5,CAISESGNQPQHF,TGTGCCATCAGTGAGTCGGGCAATCAGCCCCAGCATTTT
TRBD1,TRBV28,-,TRBJ2-7,CASSKDREYEQYF,TGTGCCAGCAGCAAGGACAGGGAATACGAGCAGTACTTC
TRBD1,TRBV9,-,TRBJ1-2,CASSPRTGMSGYTF,TGTGCCAGCAGCCCCCGGACAGGGATGAGTGGCTACACCTTC
-,TRBV18,-,TRBJ1-1,CASSPGRNEFTEAFF,TGTGCCAGCTCACCCGGACGGAATGAGTTCACTGAAGCTTTCTTT
-,TRBV11-3,-,TRBJ2-1,CASSLGRHEQFF,TGTGCCAGCAGCTTAGGACGGCATGAGCAGTTCTTC
-,TRBV28,-,TRBJ2-5,CASSRSRGTQETQYF,TGTGCCAGCAGTCGATCTAGGGGGACTCAAGAGACCCAGTACTTC
TRBD2,TRBV5-1,-,TRBJ2-1,CASGNPSGNPYEQFF,TGCGCCAGCGGTAACCCGAGCGGGAACCCTTATGAGCAGTTCTTC
TRBD2,TRBV7-9,once,TRBJ2-3,CASSPRTSGSPDTQYF,TGTGCCAGCAGCCCGAGGACTAGCGGGAGCCCAGATACGCAGTATTTT
-,TRBV6-1,-,TRBJ2-7,CATDTLMTAYEQYF,TGTGCCACCGATACTCTAATGACCGCCTACGAGCAGTACTTC
-,TRBV9,-,TRBJ1-4,CASSARFGTNEKLFF,TGTGCCAGCAGCGCTCGCTTTGGAACTAATGAAAAACTGTTTTTT
-,TRBV5-1,-,TRBJ1-1,CASRGGQMNTEAFF,TGCGCCAGCAGGGGCGGACAGATGAACACTGAAGCTTTCTTT
-,TRBV11-2,-,TRBJ2-4,CASSYTTSGNIQYF,TGTGCCAGCAGCTACACCACTAGTGGAAACATTCAGTACTTC
-,TRBV30,-,TRBJ2-3,CACQGGGLAGAQYF,TGTGCCTGCCAGGGAGGGGGATTGGCAGGGGCGCAGTATTTT
-,TRBV7-6,-,TRBJ2-5,CASSPAKLQETQYF,TGTGCCAGCAGCCCAGCCAAGCTCCAAGAGACCCAGTACTTC
-,TRBV15,-,TRBJ1-2,CATSTGTHYGYTF,TGTGCCACCAGTACCGGGACGCACTATGGCTACACCTTC
-,TRBV5-1,-,TRBJ2-3,CASSLVPGAQSDTQYF,TGCGCCAGCAGCTTAGTACCCGGGGCGCAGAGTGATACGCAGTATTTT
TRBD1,TRBV7-6,-,TRBJ1-3,CASSGTGTGETGNTIYF,TGTGCCAGCAGCGGGACCGGGACAGGGGAGACTGGAAACACCATATATTTT
TRBD2,TRBV7-2,-,TRBJ2-3,CASSLLAGGRGDTQYF,TGTGCCAGCAGCTTACTAGCGGGAGGGCGGGGAGATACGCAGTATTTT
-,TRBV7-9,-,TRBJ2-1,CASSSEIGSAYNEQFF,TGTGCCAGCAGCTCCGAAATCGGTTCGGCCTACAATGAGCAGTTCTTC
-,TRBV5-6,-,TRBJ2-4,CASSPGTYKNIQYF,TGTGCCAGCAGCCCCGGGACCTACAAAAACATTCAGTACTTC
TRBD2,TRBV5-1,-,TRBJ2-1,CASSLAGASGGLVQFF,TGCGCCAGCAGCTTGGCAGGGGCTAGCGGGGGCCTGGTGCAGTTCTTC
-,TRBV9,-,TRBJ2-1,CASSQGYPSSYNEQFF,TGTGCCAGCAGTCAGGGGTATCCCAGCTCCTACAATGAGCAGTTCTTC
-,TRBV11-2,-,TRBJ1-6,CASGHTGTAYSPLHF,TGTGCCAGCGGACACACCGGGACGGCTTATTCACCCCTCCACTTT